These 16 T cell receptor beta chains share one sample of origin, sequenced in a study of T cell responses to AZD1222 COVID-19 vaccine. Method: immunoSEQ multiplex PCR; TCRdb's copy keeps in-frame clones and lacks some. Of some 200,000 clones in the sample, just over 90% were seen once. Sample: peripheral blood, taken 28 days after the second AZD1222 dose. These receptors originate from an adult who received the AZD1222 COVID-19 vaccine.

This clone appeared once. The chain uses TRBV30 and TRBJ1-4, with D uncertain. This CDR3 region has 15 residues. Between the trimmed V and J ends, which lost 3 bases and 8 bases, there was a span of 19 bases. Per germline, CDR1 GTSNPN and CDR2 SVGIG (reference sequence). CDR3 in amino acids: CAWRVGEQWWEKLFF. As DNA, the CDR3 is TGTGCCTGGAGGGTTGGCGAACAGTGGTGGGAAAAACTGTTTTTT.

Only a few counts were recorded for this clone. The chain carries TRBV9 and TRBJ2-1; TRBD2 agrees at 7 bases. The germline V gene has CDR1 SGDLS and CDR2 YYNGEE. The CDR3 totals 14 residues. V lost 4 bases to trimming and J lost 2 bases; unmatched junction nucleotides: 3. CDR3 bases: TGTGCCAGCAGCAGAGGGAGGGCCTACAATGAGCAGTTCTTC. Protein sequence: CASSRGRAYNEQFF.

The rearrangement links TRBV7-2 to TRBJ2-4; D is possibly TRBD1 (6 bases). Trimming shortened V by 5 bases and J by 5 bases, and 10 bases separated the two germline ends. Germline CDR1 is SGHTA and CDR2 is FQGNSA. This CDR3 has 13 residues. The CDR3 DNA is TGTGCCAGCAGCCCACACAGGGAAAACATTCAGTACTTC. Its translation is CASSPHRENIQYF.

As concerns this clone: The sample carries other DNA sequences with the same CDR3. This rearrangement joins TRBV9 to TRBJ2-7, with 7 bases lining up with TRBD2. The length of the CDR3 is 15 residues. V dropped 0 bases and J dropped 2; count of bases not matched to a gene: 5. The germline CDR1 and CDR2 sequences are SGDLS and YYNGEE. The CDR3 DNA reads TGTGCCAGCAGCGTAGGGCTAGCGGAGCCCTACGAGCAGTACTTC. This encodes CASSVGLAEPYEQYF.

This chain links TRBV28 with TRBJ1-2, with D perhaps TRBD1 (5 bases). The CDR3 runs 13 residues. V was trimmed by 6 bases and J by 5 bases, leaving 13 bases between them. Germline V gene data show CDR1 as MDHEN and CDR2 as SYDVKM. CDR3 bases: TGTGCCAGCAGGGGGAGCAGGGAGTATGGCTACACCTTC. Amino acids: CASRGSREYGYTF.

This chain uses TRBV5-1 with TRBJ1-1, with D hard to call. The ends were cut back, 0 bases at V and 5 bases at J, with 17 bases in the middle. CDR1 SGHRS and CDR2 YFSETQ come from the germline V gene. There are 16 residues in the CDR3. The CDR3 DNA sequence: TGCGCCAGCAGCTTGGCCTCGTGGGGTTCGAGTACTGAAGCTTTCTTT. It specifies CASSLASWGSSTEAFF. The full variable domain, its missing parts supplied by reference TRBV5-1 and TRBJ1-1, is KAGVTQTPRYLIKTRGQQVTLSCSPISGHRSVSWYQQTPGQGLQFLFEYFSETQRNKGNFPGRFSGRQFSNSRSEMNVSTLELGDSALYLCASSLASWGSSTEAFFGQGTRLTVV.

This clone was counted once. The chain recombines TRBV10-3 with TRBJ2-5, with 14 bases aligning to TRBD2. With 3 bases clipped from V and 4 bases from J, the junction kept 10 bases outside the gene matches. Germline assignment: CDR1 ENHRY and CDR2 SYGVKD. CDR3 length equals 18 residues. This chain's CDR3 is CAISDQTSGRALGETQYF. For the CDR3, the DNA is TGTGCCATCAGTGACCAGACTAGCGGGAGGGCTTTAGGAGAGACCCAGTACTTC.

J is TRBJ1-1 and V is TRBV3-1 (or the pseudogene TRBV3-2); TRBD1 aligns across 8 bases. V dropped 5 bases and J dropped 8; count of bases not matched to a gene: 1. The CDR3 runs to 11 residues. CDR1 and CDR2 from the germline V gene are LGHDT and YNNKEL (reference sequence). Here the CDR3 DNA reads TGTGCCAGCAGCAGGGACAGGGAAGCTTTCTTT. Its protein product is CASSRDREAFF.

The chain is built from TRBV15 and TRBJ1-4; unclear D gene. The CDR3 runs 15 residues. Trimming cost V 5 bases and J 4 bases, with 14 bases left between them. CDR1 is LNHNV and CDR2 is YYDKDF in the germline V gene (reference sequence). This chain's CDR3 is CATSDDPANNEKLFF. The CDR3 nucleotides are TGTGCCACCAGCGACGACCCGGCGAATAATGAAAAACTGTTTTTT.

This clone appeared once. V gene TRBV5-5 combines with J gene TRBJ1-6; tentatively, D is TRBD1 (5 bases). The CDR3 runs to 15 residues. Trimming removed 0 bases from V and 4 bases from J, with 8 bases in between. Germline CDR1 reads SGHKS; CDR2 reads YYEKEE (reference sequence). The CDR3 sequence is CASSLEQAYNSPLHF. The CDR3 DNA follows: TGTGCCAGCAGCTTGGAACAGGCTTATAATTCACCCCTCCACTTT.

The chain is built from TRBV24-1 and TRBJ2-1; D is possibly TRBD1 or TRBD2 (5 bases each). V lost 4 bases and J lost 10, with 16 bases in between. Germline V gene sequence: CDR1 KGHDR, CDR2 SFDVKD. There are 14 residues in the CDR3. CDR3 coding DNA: TGTGCCACCAGTGACCGGGATCCTAGGGACGAGCAGTTCTTC. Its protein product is CATSDRDPRDEQFF.

As DNA, the CDR3 is TGCGCCAGCAGCTGGGGACAGGGAGGGCAGCCCCAGCATTTT. Its translation is CASSWGQGGQPQHF. The J gene is TRBJ1-5, the V gene TRBV5-1, with 9 bases fitting TRBD1. The ends lost 3 bases at V and 7 bases at J; junction bases unmatched: 5. The germline gives CDR1 SGHRS, CDR2 YFSETQ. The CDR3 length is 14 residues.

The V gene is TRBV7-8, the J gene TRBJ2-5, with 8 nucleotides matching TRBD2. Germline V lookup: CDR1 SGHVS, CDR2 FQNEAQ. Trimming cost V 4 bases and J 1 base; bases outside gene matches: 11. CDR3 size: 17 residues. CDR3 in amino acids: CASSYPHVAGLQETQYF. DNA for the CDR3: TGTGCCAGCAGCTACCCCCATGTAGCGGGGCTCCAAGAGACCCAGTACTTC.

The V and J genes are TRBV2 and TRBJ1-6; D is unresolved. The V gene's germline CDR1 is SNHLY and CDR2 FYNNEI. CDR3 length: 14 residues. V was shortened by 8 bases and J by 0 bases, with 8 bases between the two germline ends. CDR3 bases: TGTGCCAGCGGTGGAAACTCCTATAATTCACCCCTCCACTTT. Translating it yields CASGGNSYNSPLHF.

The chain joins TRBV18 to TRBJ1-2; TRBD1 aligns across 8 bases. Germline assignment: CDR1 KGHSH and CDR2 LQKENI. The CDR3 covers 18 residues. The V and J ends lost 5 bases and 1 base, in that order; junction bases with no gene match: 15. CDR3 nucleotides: TGTGCCAGCTCAACGTACCGGGGGACAGGCGAATTTAACTATGGCTACACCTTC. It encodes CASSTYRGTGEFNYGYTF.

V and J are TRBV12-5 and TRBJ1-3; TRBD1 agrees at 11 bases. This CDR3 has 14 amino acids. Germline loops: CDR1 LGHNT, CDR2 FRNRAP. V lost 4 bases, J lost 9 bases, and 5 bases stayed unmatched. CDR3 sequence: CASGSGTGGTTIYF. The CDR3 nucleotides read TGTGCTAGTGGTTCCGGGACAGGGGGTACCACCATATATTTT.